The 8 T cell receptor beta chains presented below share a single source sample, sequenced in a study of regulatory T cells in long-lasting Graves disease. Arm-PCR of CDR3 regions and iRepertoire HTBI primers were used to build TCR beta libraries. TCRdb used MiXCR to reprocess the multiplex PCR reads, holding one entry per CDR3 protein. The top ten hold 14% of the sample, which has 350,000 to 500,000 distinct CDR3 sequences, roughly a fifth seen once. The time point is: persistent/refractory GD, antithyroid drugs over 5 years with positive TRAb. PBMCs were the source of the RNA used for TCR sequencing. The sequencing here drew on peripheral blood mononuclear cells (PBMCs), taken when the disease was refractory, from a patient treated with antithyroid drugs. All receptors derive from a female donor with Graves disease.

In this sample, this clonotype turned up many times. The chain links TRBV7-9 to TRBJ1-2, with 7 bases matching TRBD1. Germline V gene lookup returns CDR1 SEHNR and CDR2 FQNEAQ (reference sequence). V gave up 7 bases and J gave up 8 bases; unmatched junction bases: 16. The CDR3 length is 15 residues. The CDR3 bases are TGTGCCAGCACCCTCCTCCCCGACAGGGCCGGAGGCTACACCTTC. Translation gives CASTLLPDRAGGYTF. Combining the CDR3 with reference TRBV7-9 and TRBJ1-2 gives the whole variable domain DTGVSQNPRHKITKRGQNVTFRCDPISEHNRLYWYRQTLGQGPEFLTYFQNEAQLEKSRLLSDRFSAERPKGSFSTLEIQRTEQGDSAMYLCASTLLPDRAGGYTFGSGTRLTVV.

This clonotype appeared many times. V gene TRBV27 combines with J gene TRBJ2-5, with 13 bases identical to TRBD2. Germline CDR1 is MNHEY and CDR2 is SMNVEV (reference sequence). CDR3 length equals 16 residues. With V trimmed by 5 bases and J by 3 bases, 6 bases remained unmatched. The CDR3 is CASSPTGLAGEETQYF. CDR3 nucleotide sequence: TGTGCCAGCAGTCCAACCGGACTAGCGGGAGAAGAGACCCAGTACTTC.

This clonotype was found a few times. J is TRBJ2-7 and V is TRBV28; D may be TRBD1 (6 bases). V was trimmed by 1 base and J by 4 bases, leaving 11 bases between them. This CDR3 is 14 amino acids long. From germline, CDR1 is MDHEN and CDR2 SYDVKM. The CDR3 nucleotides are TGTGCCAGCAGTTTATCTCAAACAGGGTACGAGCAGTACTTC. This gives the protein CASSLSQTGYEQYF. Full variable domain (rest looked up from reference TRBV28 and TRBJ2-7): DVKVTQSSRYLVKRTGEKVFLECVQDMDHENMFWYRQDPGLGLRLIYFSYDVKMKEKGDIPEGYSVSREKKERFSLILESASTNQTSMYLCASSLSQTGYEQYFGPGTRLTVT.

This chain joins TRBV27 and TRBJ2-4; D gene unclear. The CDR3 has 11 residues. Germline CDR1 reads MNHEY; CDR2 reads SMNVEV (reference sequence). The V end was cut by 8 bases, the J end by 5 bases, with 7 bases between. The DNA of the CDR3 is TGTGCCAGCCGCTTGGAAAACATTCAGTACTTC. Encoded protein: CASRLENIQYF.

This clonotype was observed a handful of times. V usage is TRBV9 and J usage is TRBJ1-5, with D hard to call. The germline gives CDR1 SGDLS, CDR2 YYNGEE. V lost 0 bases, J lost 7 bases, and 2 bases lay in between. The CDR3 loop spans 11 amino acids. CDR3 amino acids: CASSVVQPQHF. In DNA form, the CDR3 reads TGTGCCAGCAGCGTAGTACAGCCCCAGCATTTT.

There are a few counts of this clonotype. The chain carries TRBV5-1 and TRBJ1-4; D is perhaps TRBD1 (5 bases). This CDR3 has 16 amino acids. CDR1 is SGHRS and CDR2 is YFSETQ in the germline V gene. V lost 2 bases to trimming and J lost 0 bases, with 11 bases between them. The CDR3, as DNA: TGCGCCAGCAGCTTTAACCAGGGAGCAACTAATGAAAAACTGTTTTTT. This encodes CASSFNQGATNEKLFF.

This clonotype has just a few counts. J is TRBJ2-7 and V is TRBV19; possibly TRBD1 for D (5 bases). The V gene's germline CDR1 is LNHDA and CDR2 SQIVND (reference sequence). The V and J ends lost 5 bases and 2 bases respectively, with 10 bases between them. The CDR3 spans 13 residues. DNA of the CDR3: TGTGCCAGTAGTCCACAGGTTACCTACGAGCAGTACTTC. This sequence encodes CASSPQVTYEQYF.

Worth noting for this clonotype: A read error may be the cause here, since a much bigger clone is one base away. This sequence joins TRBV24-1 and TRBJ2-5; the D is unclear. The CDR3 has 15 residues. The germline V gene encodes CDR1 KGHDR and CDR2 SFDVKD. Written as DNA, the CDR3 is TGTGCCACCAATGATTCTGGCGGCAACCAAGAGACCCAGTACTTC. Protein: CATNDSGGNQETQYF.